The rows below give T cell receptor beta chains drawn from one sample of a study of PD-L1 blockade in urothelial cancer. Sequencing was performed with immunoSEQ multiplex PCR; in TCRdb, only in-frame clones are kept and a portion is missing. The sample lists some 29,000 clones, around 86% seen once, with approximately 1.8% in the top ten. This material consisted of PBMCs, taken around atezolizumab (anti-PD-L1) treatment. These receptors were obtained from a man aged 50-60 years with urothelial cancer. Both conserved end residues are part of each CDR3. A D gene is named only where the DNA matches it firmly. Some rows have no size entry. The others give once, few or many, or a class for an expanded clone.

clone_size | j_call | d_call | v_call | cdr3_nt | cdr3_aa
few | TRBJ1-1 | - | TRBV5-1 | TGCGCCAGCAGCCAACAGCTGAACACTGAAGCTTTCTTT | CASSQQLNTEAFF
- | TRBJ2-5 | - | TRBV30 | TGTGCCTGGAGTGTACGTGGCATCTTCCCTCCAGAGACCCAGTACTTC | CAWSVRGIFPPETQYF
- | TRBJ2-3 | - | TRBV5-4 | TGTGCCAGCAGCTTGACAGGGACCCCCACAGATACGCAGTATTTT | CASSLTGTPTDTQYF
- | TRBJ1-3 | TRBD1 | TRBV7-9 | TGTGCCAGCAGCACAGGGGGCTCTGGAAACACCATATATTTT | CASSTGGSGNTIYF
- | TRBJ2-7 | TRBD2 | TRBV25-1 | TGTGCCAGCAGTGCCCCCTCGATGGGACTAGCTCGCGAGCAGTACTTC | CASSAPSMGLAREQYF
- | TRBJ2-7 | - | TRBV10-3 | TGTGCCATCAGTGTGGGCCAGGGCTTGAGAAGCGAGCAGTACTTC | CAISVGQGLRSEQYF
medium-sized | TRBJ2-1 | TRBD2 | TRBV30 | TGTGCCTGGAGTGTCGGTGGCGGGAGGGTCTCCTACAATGAGCAGTTCTTC | CAWSVGGGRVSYNEQFF
- | TRBJ2-2 | - | TRBV28 | TGTGCCAGCAGTCCAAGCTGGGGGAAGGAGGGCGGGGAGCTGTTTTTT | CASSPSWGKEGGELFF
- | TRBJ2-1 | TRBD1 | TRBV5-6 | TGTGCCAGCAGCTCGCCGGGACAGGGGATCGATGAGCAGTTCTTC | CASSSPGQGIDEQFF
- | TRBJ2-2 | - | TRBV9 | TGTGCCACCTCAGGGGCTACTTACACCGGGGAGCTGTTTTTT | CATSGATYTGELFF
- | TRBJ1-4 | - | TRBV5-4 | TGTGCCAGCAGCGGTGGGAGGGGGGATGAAAAACTGTTTTTT | CASSGGRGDEKLFF
- | TRBJ1-3 | - | TRBV6-4 | TGTGCCAGCAGTCTACAGTTTTGCTCTGGAAACACCATATATTTT | CASSLQFCSGNTIYF
- | TRBJ2-4 | - | TRBV6-5 | TGTGCCAGCAGTTACAGGGGCGATCCCAAAAACATTCAGTACTTC | CASSYRGDPKNIQYF
- | TRBJ2-1 | - | TRBV29-1 | TGCAGCGTTGGGAGAACAGGGGGGGACAATGAGCAGTTCTTC | CSVGRTGGDNEQFF
- | TRBJ1-5 | TRBD1 | TRBV19 | TGTGCCAGTAGAAGAACAGGGGGGAGCAATCAGCCCCAGCATTTT | CASRRTGGSNQPQHF
- | TRBJ2-1 | TRBD2 | TRBV19 | TGTGCCAGTAGTACTGGACTAGCGGGGGGGAGATACAATGAGCAGTTCTTC | CASSTGLAGGRYNEQFF
few | TRBJ2-1 | - | TRBV28 | TGTGCCAGCAGTTCCCCGCTTCGGGTGTATGAGCAGTTCTTC | CASSSPLRVYEQFF
few | TRBJ2-7 | TRBD2 | TRBV6-5 | TGTGCCAGCAGTTCAAGTAGCGGGGCCCTCGCCGGGCAGTACTTC | CASSSSSGALAGQYF
- | TRBJ1-6 | - | TRBV5-1 | TGCGCCAGCAGGTTGGTCTCCAACGGGGATTCACCCCTCCACTTT | CASRLVSNGDSPLHF
- | TRBJ2-1 | TRBD2 | TRBV29-1 | TGCAGCGTTGAAGTACGAAGGAGCGGGGAGGAGCAGTTCTTC | CSVEVRRSGEEQFF
- | TRBJ2-1 | - | TRBV13 | TGTGCCAGCAGCTCAGTTACAGGGTCGGGCGCGGCGCAGTTCTTC | CASSSVTGSGAAQFF
- | TRBJ2-5 | - | TRBV5-5 | TGTGCCAGCAGCTTCAGCCAAGAGACCCAGTACTTC | CASSFSQETQYF
- | TRBJ2-5 | TRBD1 | TRBV9 | TGTGCCAGCAGCGCCCAGACAGGGTTCGGGGAGACCCAGTACTTC | CASSAQTGFGETQYF
few | TRBJ2-5 | - | TRBV10-2 | TGCGCCAGCAGTGAGCTAAGACAAGAGACCCAGTACTTC | CASSELRQETQYF
- | TRBJ1-3 | - | TRBV5-1 | TGCGCCAGCAGCTTCAGTGCTGGAAACACCATATATTTT | CASSFSAGNTIYF
- | TRBJ2-3 | - | TRBV28 | TGTGCCAGCGGACGGGACACAGATACGCAGTATTTT | CASGRDTDTQYF
- | TRBJ2-1 | - | TRBV6-4 | TGTGCCAGCAGGCCTCGCGGGGGCGGTGAGCAGTTCTTC | CASRPRGGGEQFF
- | TRBJ2-5 | TRBD2 | TRBV5-4 | TGTGCCAGCAGCTTCGGACTAGCGGGACTACAAGAGACCCAGTACTTC | CASSFGLAGLQETQYF
- | TRBJ2-7 | TRBD2 | TRBV4-2 | TGTGCCAGCAGCCAAGGGCCGGGACTAGCAGCGACCTACGAGCAGTACTTC | CASSQGPGLAATYEQYF
- | TRBJ2-2 | TRBD2 | TRBV7-2 | TGTGCCAGCAGCCCCGGGAGGGAGGCCGGGGAGCTGTTTTTT | CASSPGREAGELFF
- | TRBJ2-5 | TRBD1 | TRBV11-2 | TGTGCCAGCAGCCCGCCGACAGGGTTCGAAGAGACCCAGTACTTC | CASSPPTGFEETQYF
- | TRBJ1-5 | - | TRBV19 | TGTGCCAGTGACAGTGGAAGCAATCAGCCCCAGCATTTT | CASDSGSNQPQHF